What follows are 15 T cell receptor beta chains derived from one specimen sequenced in a study of PD-1 and CTLA-4 blockade in melanoma. Using immunoSEQ multiplex PCR, the repertoire was profiled, and TCRdb retains in-frame clones only, with some absent. The sample comprises tens of thousands of clones, approximately 89% of which are singletons, and 6.5% to 9.5% rests with the top ten. The specimen was CD8+ T cells from peripheral blood, collected from a patient given anti-PD-1 treatment. The receptors stem from a human donor with melanoma.

The count of this clone is one. The rearrangement joins TRBV7-8 to TRBJ2-3; TRBD2 aligns across 11 bases. CDR3 size: 17 residues. Trimming cost V 3 bases and J 6 bases; bases outside gene matches: 11. The germline CDR1 and CDR2 sequences are SGHVS and FQNEAQ. CDR3 sequence reads: CASSFELAGVTRDTQYF. The CDR3 DNA reads TGTGCCAGCAGCTTTGAACTAGCGGGGGTGACGAGGGATACGCAGTATTTT.

V is TRBV4-1 and J is TRBJ2-7; D may match TRBD1 or TRBD2 (6 bases each). The CDR3 covers 14 residues. The V end lost 0 bases, the J end lost 6 bases, and 12 bases lay between the germline ends. Germline V gene sequence: CDR1 MGHRA, CDR2 YSYEKL. The CDR3 sequence: CASSQEGGSFEQYF. The DNA of the CDR3 is TGCGCCAGCAGCCAAGAAGGGGGGTCTTTCGAGCAGTACTTC.

The rearrangement joins TRBV5-1 to TRBJ2-1; D is possibly TRBD1 (6 bases). V was cut by 0 bases and J by 5 bases, with 15 bases left in between. Germline values: CDR1 SGHRS, CDR2 YFSETQ. The CDR3 contains 16 residues. The CDR3 DNA follows: TGCGCCAGCAGCTTGGACCTAGTAGGGGGTCACAATGAGCAGTTCTTC. It translates to CASSLDLVGGHNEQFF. The full variable domain, with the rest looked up from reference TRBV5-1 and TRBJ2-1, is KAGVTQTPRYLIKTRGQQVTLSCSPISGHRSVSWYQQTPGQGLQFLFEYFSETQRNKGNFPGRFSGRQFSNSRSEMNVSTLELGDSALYLCASSLDLVGGHNEQFFGPGTRLTVL.

The chain is built from TRBV11-2 and TRBJ2-7; D is possibly TRBD2 (7 bases). CDR3 length equals 17 residues. The germline V gene has CDR1 SGHAT and CDR2 FQNNGV. V shed 4 bases and J shed 4 bases, with 23 bases lying between them. This CDR3 reads CASSSGEAGDRFYEQYF. The CDR3 DNA reads as TGTGCCAGCAGCTCAGGGGAGGCGGGAGATCGATTTTACGAGCAGTACTTC.

The CDR3 coding sequence is TGTGCCAGCAGTTTGACGGGGGACTACGAGCAGTACTTC. Protein: CASSLTGDYEQYF. This sequence joins TRBV6-2 or TRBV6-3 and TRBJ2-7; TRBD2 is a possible D gene (6 bases). CDR1 and CDR2 (germline): MNHEY, SVGEGT. The length of the CDR3 is 13 residues. V gave up 4 bases and J gave up 3 bases, with 10 bases separating them.

The genes are TRBV7-2 and TRBJ1-1; D not certain. This CDR3 comprises 15 residues. Germline-derived CDR1 and CDR2 are SGHTA and FQGNSA. V dropped 4 bases and J dropped 3 bases, with 15 bases sitting between them. The CDR3 sequence is CASSSGGRLYTEAFF. CDR3 bases: TGTGCCAGCAGCTCGGGAGGACGGCTGTACACTGAAGCTTTCTTT. The full variable domain, with the rest looked up from reference TRBV7-2 and TRBJ1-1, is GAGVSQSPSNKVTEKGKDVELRCDPISGHTALYWYRQSLGQGLEFLIYFQGNSAPDKSGLPSDRFSAERTGGSVSTLTIQRTQQEDSAVYLCASSSGGRLYTEAFFGQGTRLTVV.

This chain connects TRBV7-9 to TRBJ1-4; 7 bases are a match to TRBD1. CDR3 size: 15 residues. Germline assignment: CDR1 SEHNR and CDR2 FQNEAQ (reference sequence). V dropped 4 bases and J dropped 8; count of bases not matched to a gene: 10. CDR3 protein: CASSSIPGQLEKLFF. The CDR3 region has the DNA TGTGCCAGCAGCTCTATTCCGGGACAGCTAGAAAAACTGTTTTTT.

A remark on this clone: At the DNA level, this CDR3 is encoded by other sequences in the same sample as well. V gene TRBV19 combines with J gene TRBJ1-1, with a possible D match to TRBD1 (6 bases). This CDR3 spans 13 amino acids. Germline V gene data show CDR1 as LNHDA and CDR2 as SQIVND (reference sequence). V dropped 5 bases and J dropped 1 base, with 8 bases sitting between them. The CDR3 spells CASSPTGNTEAFF. In nucleotides, the CDR3 is TGTGCCAGTAGTCCGACAGGGAACACTGAAGCTTTCTTT. The complete variable domain, with remaining parts taken from reference TRBV19 and TRBJ1-1, reads DGGITQSPKYLFRKEGQNVTLSCEQNLNHDAMYWYRQDPGQGLRLIYYSQIVNDFQKGDIAEGYSVSREKKESFPLTVTSAQKNPTAFYLCASSPTGNTEAFFGQGTRLTVV.

The rearrangement uses TRBV4-1 and TRBJ2-7; 7 nucleotides align to TRBD1. V lost 1 base, J lost 2 bases, and 5 bases stayed unmatched. Germline V CDR1 and CDR2: MGHRA, YSYEKL. CDR3 length: 15 amino acids. The CDR3: CASSQGDSPTYEQYF. For the CDR3, the DNA is TGCGCCAGCAGCCAAGGGGACAGCCCGACCTACGAGCAGTACTTC.

This sequence joins TRBV30 and TRBJ2-3, with D possibly being TRBD1 or TRBD2 (5 bases each). This CDR3 contains 13 residues. Germline CDR1 GTSNPN, CDR2 SVGIG (reference sequence). The DNA of the CDR3 is TGTGCTTCTGATGGGGGTAGCACAGATACGCAGTATTTT. Its protein product is CASDGGSTDTQYF. Full variable domain (missing parts from reference TRBV30 and TRBJ2-3): SQTIHQWPATLVQPVGSPLSLECTVEGTSNPNLYWYRQAAGRGLQLLFYSVGIGQISSEVPQNLSASRPQDRQFILSSKKLLLSDSGFYLCASDGGSTDTQYFGPGTRLTVL.

V and J are TRBV3-1 (or the pseudogene TRBV3-2) and TRBJ1-1; no definite D call. Germline CDR1 LGHDT, CDR2 YNNKEL (reference sequence). The CDR3 loop spans 13 amino acids. V lost 6 bases and J 1 base, leaving 9 bases between the germline ends. The chain's CDR3 is CASSPKWNTEAFF. CDR3 nucleotides: TGTGCCAGCAGTCCCAAGTGGAACACTGAAGCTTTCTTT.

This chain uses TRBV7-3 with TRBJ2-2; D is perhaps TRBD2 (5 bases). Germline V lookup: CDR1 SGHTA, CDR2 FQGTGA. This CDR3 region has 15 residues. V shed 3 bases and J shed 2 bases, with 10 bases lying between them. The chain's CDR3 is CASSLDWDNTGELFF. CDR3 sequence (DNA): TGTGCCAGCAGCTTGGACTGGGATAACACCGGGGAGCTGTTTTTT.

The V gene is TRBV7-9, the J gene TRBJ1-5; D call uncertain. The CDR3 length is 15 residues. V shed 4 bases and J shed 5 bases, with 15 bases lying between them. Germline V gene sequence: CDR1 SEHNR, CDR2 FQNEAQ (reference sequence). This CDR3 reads CASSYSSDLYQPQHF. The CDR3, as DNA: TGTGCCAGCAGCTATTCCAGTGACCTGTATCAGCCCCAGCATTTT.

The chain joins TRBV27 to TRBJ2-3; D is undetermined. Germline-derived CDR1 and CDR2 are MNHEY and SMNVEV (reference sequence). The V and J ends lost 5 bases and 3 bases respectively, with 6 bases between them. This CDR3 has 12 residues. The CDR3 region has the DNA TGTGCCAGCAGTGGAAGAACAGATACGCAGTATTTT. Its translation is CASSGRTDTQYF.

This clone was detected a few times. This chain uses TRBV11-2 with TRBJ1-1; D might be TRBD1 (5 bases). The CDR3 runs 13 residues. Germline loops: CDR1 SGHAT, CDR2 FQNNGV. Trimming removed 7 bases at V and 5 bases at J, with 14 bases between. For the CDR3, the DNA is TGTGCCAGCACCCCAGGGTCGGAAACTGAAGCTTTCTTT. This sequence encodes CASTPGSETEAFF.